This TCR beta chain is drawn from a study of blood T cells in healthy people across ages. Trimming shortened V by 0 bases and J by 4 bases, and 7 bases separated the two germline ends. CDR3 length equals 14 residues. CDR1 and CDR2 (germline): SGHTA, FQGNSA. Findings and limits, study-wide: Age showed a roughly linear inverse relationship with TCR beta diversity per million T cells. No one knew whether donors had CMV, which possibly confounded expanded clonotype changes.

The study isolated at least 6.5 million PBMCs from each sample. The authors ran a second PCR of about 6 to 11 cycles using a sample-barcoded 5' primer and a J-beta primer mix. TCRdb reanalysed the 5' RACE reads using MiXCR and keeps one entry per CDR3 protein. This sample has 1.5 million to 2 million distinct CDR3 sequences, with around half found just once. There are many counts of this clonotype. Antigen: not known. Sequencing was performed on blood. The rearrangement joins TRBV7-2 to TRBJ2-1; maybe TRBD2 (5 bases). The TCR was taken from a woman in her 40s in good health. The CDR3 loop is CASSLAGRYNEQFF. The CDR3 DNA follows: TGTGCCAGCAGCTTAGCGGGGAGATACAATGAGCAGTTCTTC.